One sample yielded the 32 T cell receptor beta chains listed below, sequenced in a study of a mutant IDH1 vaccine in newly diagnosed glioma. The antigens for these receptors are not known. Time point of the sample: week 5, during vaccination. What each vaccine dose contained was 300 ug of mutant IDH1 20-mer peptide, accompanied by topical imiquimod. Some clones are missing from TCRdb's copy, which holds only in-frame ones; the method was immunoSEQ multiplex PCR. This sample carries 50,000 or so clones, roughly four fifths of them seen once, and the ten largest clones take 6.5% to 9%. The starting material was PBMCs, obtained from a glioma patient whose treatment included an IDH1 peptide vaccine. Receptors were obtained from a woman aged 45-60 years with glioma.

The chain uses TRBV9 and TRBJ2-2; TRBD2 matches at 7 bases. V shed 4 bases and J 0 bases; nucleotides not matched to a gene: 6. From germline, CDR1 is SGDLS and CDR2 YYNGEE. The CDR3 length is 16 residues. The CDR3 sequence is CASSLRDYTNTGELFF. CDR3 nucleotides: TGTGCCAGCAGCCTTCGGGACTACACGAACACCGGGGAGCTGTTTTTT. Full variable domain (remainder filled in from reference TRBV9 and TRBJ2-2): DSGVTQTPKHLITATGQRVTLRCSPRSGDLSVYWYQQSLDQGLQFLIQYYNGEERAKGNILERFSAQQFPDLHSELNLSSLELGDSALYFCASSLRDYTNTGELFFGEGSRLTVL.

The chain carries TRBV6-1 and TRBJ2-1; D is unclear. V lost 2 bases to trimming and J lost 8 bases, with 10 bases between them. Germline V gene sequence: CDR1 MNHNS, CDR2 SASEGT. This CDR3 region has 13 residues. The chain's CDR3 is CASSEQGIHEQFF. CDR3 nucleotide sequence: TGTGCCAGCAGTGAACAAGGGATCCATGAGCAGTTCTTC.

The chain couples TRBV18 to TRBJ1-4, with 8 bases aligning to TRBD1. This CDR3 is built from 16 residues. Germline V gene data show CDR1 as KGHSH and CDR2 as LQKENI. V shed 4 bases and J 5 bases; nucleotides not matched to a gene: 9. The CDR3 region has the DNA TGTGCCAGCTCACGCACGACAGGGGAGTGGAATGAAAAACTGTTTTTT. This gives the protein CASSRTTGEWNEKLFF.

The chain combines TRBV7-2 with TRBJ1-5; D unresolved. V was pared by 1 base and J by 0 bases, with 7 bases between. CDR1 is SGHTA and CDR2 is FQGNSA in the germline V gene. This CDR3 region has 15 residues. The CDR3 here is CASSLEQYSNQPQHF. The CDR3 region has the DNA TGTGCCAGCAGCTTAGAGCAGTATAGCAATCAGCCCCAGCATTTT.

The J gene is TRBJ2-2, the V gene TRBV4-1, with a possible D match to TRBD1 (5 bases). V was shortened by 1 base and J by 4 bases, with 10 bases between the two germline ends. Per germline, CDR1 MGHRA and CDR2 YSYEKL. CDR3 length equals 15 residues. DNA of the CDR3: TGCGCCAGCAGCCAAGGGCAGGGCGCCACCGGGGAGCTGTTTTTT. Translation gives CASSQGQGATGELFF.

The chain is built from TRBV13 and TRBJ2-1, with D possibly TRBD1 on 6 matching bases. Trimming pared 5 bases from V and 0 bases from J, leaving 11 bases between. The CDR3 is 15 residues long. Per germline, CDR1 PRHDT and CDR2 FYEKMQ (reference sequence). DNA for the CDR3: TGTGCCAGCAGCCCCACAGGGTCCTCCTACAATGAGCAGTTCTTC. Encoded protein: CASSPTGSSYNEQFF.

This clone occurred a few times. The V and J genes are TRBV9 and TRBJ1-1; D uncertain. Germline CDR1 reads SGDLS; CDR2 reads YYNGEE. The V and J ends lost 0 bases and 0 bases respectively, with 15 bases between them. The CDR3 runs 17 residues. CDR3 region: CASSVGARTSMNTEAFF. In nucleotides, the CDR3 is TGTGCCAGCAGCGTAGGGGCAAGGACGAGCATGAACACTGAAGCTTTCTTT.

This clone was recorded a few times. Other DNA sequences in the same sample also yield this CDR3. The chain employs TRBV7-3 and TRBJ1-1; D not certain. CDR1 SGHTA and CDR2 FQGTGA come from the germline V gene. Trimming removed 0 bases at V and 1 base at J, with 3 bases between. The CDR3 totals 13 residues. CDR3 sequence reads: CASSLTTNTEAFF. CDR3 in DNA: TGTGCCAGCAGCTTAACCACGAACACTGAAGCTTTCTTT.

The chain recombines TRBV6-5 with TRBJ2-7, with TRBD1 matching 8 bases. Losses at the gene ends were 2 bases for V and 2 bases for J; bases not matched to a gene: 8. The CDR3 runs to 16 residues. CDR1 MNHEY and CDR2 SVGAGI come from the germline V gene. The CDR3 DNA follows: TGTGCCAGCAGTTACACCTCCGGGACAGGTACCTACGAGCAGTACTTC. As protein: CASSYTSGTGTYEQYF.

This rearrangement joins TRBV30 to TRBJ2-3, with 9 nucleotides matching TRBD2. Germline lookup yields CDR1 GTSNPN and CDR2 SVGIG (reference sequence). The CDR3 is 18 amino acids. V lost 0 bases to trimming and J lost 0 bases; unmatched junction nucleotides: 10. The CDR3 DNA reads TGTGCCTGGAGTGTCCGAGCGGGGGGCCCCCCTAGCACAGATACGCAGTATTTT. It codes for CAWSVRAGGPPSTDTQYF.

V usage is TRBV6-6 and J usage is TRBJ1-6, with TRBD1 matching 8 bases. The CDR3 length is 15 residues. Germline V gene data show CDR1 as MNHNY and CDR2 as SVGAGI (reference sequence). V shed 6 bases and J 9 bases; nucleotides not matched to a gene: 10. CDR3 DNA sequence: TGTGCCAGCAGAGAGGACAGGGTGAAGATTTCACCCCTCCACTTT. This encodes CASREDRVKISPLHF.

This clone was found once. The V and J genes are TRBV18 and TRBJ1-3; D not resolved. Germline loops: CDR1 KGHSH, CDR2 LQKENI. Trimming removed 4 bases from V and 3 bases from J, with 7 bases in between. The CDR3 is 13 amino acids. CDR3 residues: CASSQVNGNTIYF. The CDR3 DNA sequence: TGTGCCAGCTCACAGGTTAATGGAAACACCATATATTTT.

The J gene is TRBJ1-1, the V gene TRBV7-2; TRBD1 is a possible D gene (5 bases). Trimming stripped 5 bases from V and 11 bases from J, with 15 bases between. The CDR3 spans 12 residues. Germline V gives CDR1 SGHTA, CDR2 FQGNSA. The CDR3 DNA reads TGTGCCAGCAGCGCGAACCGCAAGGGGGCTTTCTTT. This gives the protein CASSANRKGAFF.

This clone was seen only a few times. A read error may produce the germline difference seen at one junction end. The rearrangement uses TRBV7-7 and TRBJ2-2, with a possible D match to TRBD2 (6 bases). Germline assignment: CDR1 SSHAT and CDR2 FNYEAQ (reference sequence). CDR3 length: 13 amino acids. CDR3 region: CASSRPSAGELFF. CDR3 nucleotide sequence: TGTGCTAGCAGCCGACCTAGCGCCGGGGAGCTGTTTTTT.

This sequence joins TRBV4-3 and TRBJ2-3; TRBD2 matches 10 bases. The CDR3 has 16 residues. CDR1 is LGHNA, CDR2 YSLEER, per germline. The ends lost 1 base at V and 2 bases at J; junction bases unmatched: 3. Here the CDR3 reads CASSQGTSGYTDTQYF. CDR3 DNA: TGCGCCAGCAGCCAAGGGACTAGCGGATACACAGATACGCAGTATTTT.

The J gene is TRBJ1-6, the V gene TRBV5-6; a weak D match, TRBD1 (5 bases). Germline-derived CDR1 and CDR2 are SGHDT and YYEEEE. The germline V and J ends were trimmed by 3 bases and 0 bases, with 13 bases remaining between them. The CDR3 extends over 17 amino acids. CDR3 sequence reads: CASSYLDRNSYNSPLHF. The CDR3 DNA reads TGTGCCAGCAGCTACTTAGACAGAAACTCCTATAATTCACCCCTCCACTTT. Complete variable domain (other parts from reference TRBV5-6 and TRBJ1-6): DAGVTQSPTHLIKTRGQQVTLRCSPKSGHDTVSWYQQALGQGPQFIFQYYEEEERQRGNFPDRFSGHQFPNYSSELNVNALLLGDSALYLCASSYLDRNSYNSPLHFGNGTRLTVT.

The chain has TRBV28 and TRBJ2-7; TRBD1 matches 10 bases. V shed 5 bases and J 5 bases; nucleotides not matched to a gene: 9. The CDR3 spans 15 residues. Germline V lookup: CDR1 MDHEN, CDR2 SYDVKM. This chain's CDR3 is CASSIRDRGAHEQYF. CDR3 coding DNA: TGTGCCAGCAGTATCCGGGACAGGGGAGCCCACGAGCAGTACTTC.

The chain couples TRBV6-1 to TRBJ2-7; D is perhaps TRBD2 (7 bases). The germline CDR1 and CDR2 sequences are MNHNS and SASEGT. V was pared by 0 bases and J by 5 bases, with 17 bases between. The CDR3 is 16 amino acids. CDR3 DNA: TGTGCCAGCAGTGAAGCCCGGGTGGGGGGGCGGGACGAGCAGTACTTC. This sequence encodes CASSEARVGGRDEQYF.

The gene calls are TRBV25-1 and TRBJ1-1; tentatively, D is TRBD1 (5 bases). The CDR3 has 14 amino acids. Germline V gene data show CDR1 as MGHDK and CDR2 as SYGVNS. The V end was cut by 2 bases, the J end by 5 bases, with 12 bases between. In nucleotides, the CDR3 is TGTGCCAGCAGTGAAGCCAGGGCCCCAACTGAAGCTTTCTTT. Protein sequence: CASSEARAPTEAFF.

The chain couples TRBV27 to TRBJ1-2; 10 nucleotides line up with TRBD1. Per the germline V gene, CDR1 is MNHEY and CDR2 is SMNVEV (reference sequence). Trimming removed 4 bases from V and 9 bases from J; junction bases left unmatched: 2. The CDR3 loop spans 12 amino acids. CDR3 sequence (DNA): TGTGCCAGCAGTTCGGGACAGGGGAGCTACACCTTC. It yields the protein CASSSGQGSYTF.

The chain carries TRBV7-8 and TRBJ1-2; tentatively, D is TRBD1 (6 bases). CDR1 is SGHVS, CDR2 FQNEAQ, per germline. Deletions cut 1 base from V and 8 bases from J, with 11 bases between. The CDR3 loop spans 13 amino acids. CDR3 sequence (DNA): TGTGCCAGCAGCTTAGGGGCGGGACACGGCTACACCTTC. It is translated as CASSLGAGHGYTF.

The chain uses TRBV1 and TRBJ2-1. TRBV1 is marked as a pseudogene. The CDR3 has 11 residues. In nucleotides, the CDR3 is TGCACCAGCAGCCGCTACAATGAGCAGTTCTTC. This encodes CTSSRYNEQFF.

The genes are TRBV14 and TRBJ2-2, with D perhaps matching TRBD2 (6 bases). From germline, CDR1 is SGHDN and CDR2 FVKESK. V lost 4 bases, J lost 6 bases, and 18 bases lay in between. This CDR3 spans 16 amino acids. CDR3 in DNA: TGTGCCAGCAGCCCACTGGGACCCCCGGGGGCCGGGGAGCTGTTTTTT. As protein: CASSPLGPPGAGELFF. Filled out from reference TRBV14 and TRBJ2-2, the complete variable domain reads EAGVTQFPSHSVIEKGQTVTLRCDPISGHDNLYWYRRVMGKEIKFLLHFVKESKQDESGMPNNRFLAERTGGTYSTLKVQPAELEDSGVYFCASSPLGPPGAGELFFGEGSRLTVL.

The chain uses TRBV10-2 and TRBJ2-7; D is perhaps TRBD1 (5 bases). The V gene lost 4 bases and the J gene lost 5 bases, with 15 bases spanning the gap. The CDR3 has 14 residues. The germline CDR1 and CDR2 sequences are WSHSY and SAAADI. The chain's CDR3 is CASSVEPGWHEQYF. Written as DNA, the CDR3 is TGCGCCAGCAGTGTGGAGCCAGGGTGGCACGAGCAGTACTTC.

The chain employs TRBV7-2 and TRBJ2-5; D unresolved. V was clipped by 6 bases and J by 5 bases, with 7 bases between them. Germline V CDR1 and CDR2: SGHTA, FQGNSA. This CDR3 is 11 amino acids long. CDR3: CASRFRETQYF. CDR3 nucleotide sequence: TGTGCCAGCAGATTTAGGGAGACCCAGTACTTC.

The J gene is TRBJ2-3, the V gene TRBV28, with D perhaps being TRBD1 or TRBD2 (5 bases each). CDR1 and CDR2 (germline): MDHEN, SYDVKM. CDR3 size: 15 residues. Between the trimmed V and J ends, which lost 8 bases and 1 base, there was a span of 16 bases. The CDR3, as DNA: TGTGCCAGCCGCGGCCAGGGAGCGGGCACAGATACGCAGTATTTT. Its translation is CASRGQGAGTDTQYF. The variable domain in full, with the rest retrieved from reference TRBV28 and TRBJ2-3, is DVKVTQSSRYLVKRTGEKVFLECVQDMDHENMFWYRQDPGLGLRLIYFSYDVKMKEKGDIPEGYSVSREKKERFSLILESASTNQTSMYLCASRGQGAGTDTQYFGPGTRLTVL.

V gene TRBV18 combines with J gene TRBJ1-1; D uncertain. In germline, CDR1 is KGHSH, CDR2 LQKENI. This CDR3 is 15 amino acids long. V was shortened by 3 bases and J by 0 bases, with 11 bases between the two germline ends. CDR3 in DNA: TGTGCCAGCTCACCGTCCTTGGAGCTGAACACTGAAGCTTTCTTT. Protein: CASSPSLELNTEAFF.

The CDR3 sequence: CASRRWEGTAEQYF. The CDR3 bases are TGTGCCAGCAGAAGGTGGGAAGGGACAGCCGAGCAGTACTTC. The chain couples TRBV27 to TRBJ2-7, with 7 bases aligning to TRBD1. J gave up 6 bases and V 6 bases, and 11 bases lay outside the gene matches. Germline V lookup: CDR1 MNHEY, CDR2 SMNVEV (reference sequence). The CDR3 is 14 amino acids.

The J gene is TRBJ2-6, the V gene TRBV19; D is ambiguous. The CDR3 has 18 residues. Trimming shortened V by 2 bases and J by 0 bases, and 14 bases separated the two germline ends. CDR1 LNHDA and CDR2 SQIVND come from the germline V gene (reference sequence). In nucleotides, the CDR3 is TGTGCCAGTAGTATACGACCATACCCATACTCTGGGGCCAACGTCCTGACTTTC. It codes for CASSIRPYPYSGANVLTF.

V usage is TRBV6-5 and J usage is TRBJ2-2, with 7 bases that match TRBD2. The junction had 5 bases not matched to a gene; V was cut back by 6 bases and J by 1 base. There are 15 residues in the CDR3. Germline CDR1 MNHEY, CDR2 SVGAGI. The CDR3 spells CASRPGTMNTGELFF. The DNA for the CDR3 is TGTGCCAGCAGGCCCGGGACTATGAACACCGGGGAGCTGTTTTTT.

The V gene is TRBV2, the J gene TRBJ1-5, with 7 positions matching TRBD1. This CDR3 comprises 19 residues. The V and J ends lost 5 bases and 0 bases, in that order; junction bases with no gene match: 16. Germline CDR1 SNHLY, CDR2 FYNNEI. CDR3 loop: CASSIQRSDRTYSNQPQHF. The CDR3 DNA follows: TGTGCCAGCAGTATTCAAAGATCGGACAGGACGTATAGCAATCAGCCCCAGCATTTT. The entire variable domain, with the rest obtained from reference TRBV2 and TRBJ1-5, is as follows: EPEVTQTPSHQVTQMGQEVILRCVPISNHLYFYWYRQILGQKVEFLVSFYNNEISEKSEIFDDQFSVERPDGSNFTLKIRSTKLEDSAMYFCASSIQRSDRTYSNQPQHFGDGTRLSIL.

V is TRBV5-6 and J is TRBJ1-1; D may be TRBD1 (5 bases). The CDR3 contains 13 residues. Per the germline V gene, CDR1 is SGHDT and CDR2 is YYEEEE. V shed 2 bases and J shed 2 bases, with 7 bases lying between them. The CDR3 sequence is CASSFGTNTEAFF. CDR3 coding DNA: TGTGCCAGCAGCTTCGGGACTAACACTGAAGCTTTCTTT.